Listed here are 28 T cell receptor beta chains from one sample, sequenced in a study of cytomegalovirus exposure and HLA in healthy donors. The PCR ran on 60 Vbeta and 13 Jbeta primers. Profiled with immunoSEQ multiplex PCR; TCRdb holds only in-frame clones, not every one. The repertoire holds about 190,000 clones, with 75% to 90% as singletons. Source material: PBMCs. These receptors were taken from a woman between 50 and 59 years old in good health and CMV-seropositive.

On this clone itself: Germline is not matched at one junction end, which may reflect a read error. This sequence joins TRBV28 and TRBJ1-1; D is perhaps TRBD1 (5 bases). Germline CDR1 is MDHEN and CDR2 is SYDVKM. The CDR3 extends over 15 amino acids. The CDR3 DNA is TGTGCCGGCAGTTCACCGGGAGAGAGGGGCGCTGAAGCTTTCTTT. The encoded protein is CAGSSPGERGAEAFF.

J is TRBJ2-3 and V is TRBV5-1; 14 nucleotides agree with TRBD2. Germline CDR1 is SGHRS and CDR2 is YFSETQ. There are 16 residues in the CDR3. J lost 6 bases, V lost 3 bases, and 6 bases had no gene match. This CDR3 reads CASSSPGLAGEDTQYF. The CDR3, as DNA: TGCGCCAGCAGCTCCCCGGGACTAGCGGGAGAGGATACGCAGTATTTT.

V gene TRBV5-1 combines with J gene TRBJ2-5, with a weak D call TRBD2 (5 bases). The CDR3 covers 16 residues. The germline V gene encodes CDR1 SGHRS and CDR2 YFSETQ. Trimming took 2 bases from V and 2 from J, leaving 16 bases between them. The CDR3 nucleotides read TGCGCCAGCAGCTTTGCTCCCACAGCGGTACAAGAGACCCAGTACTTC. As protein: CASSFAPTAVQETQYF.

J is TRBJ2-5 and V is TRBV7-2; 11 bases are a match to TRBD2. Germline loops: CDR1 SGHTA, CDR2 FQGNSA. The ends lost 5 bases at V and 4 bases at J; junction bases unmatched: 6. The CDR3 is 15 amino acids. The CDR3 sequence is CASSNSGGAGETQYF. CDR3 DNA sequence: TGTGCCAGCAGCAATAGCGGGGGGGCCGGAGAGACCCAGTACTTC.

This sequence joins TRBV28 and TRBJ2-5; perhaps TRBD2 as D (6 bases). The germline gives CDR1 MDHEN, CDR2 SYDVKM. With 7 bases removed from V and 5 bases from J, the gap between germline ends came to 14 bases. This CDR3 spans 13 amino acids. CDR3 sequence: CASTFGGAETQYF. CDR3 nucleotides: TGTGCCAGCACCTTTGGAGGGGCGGAGACCCAGTACTTC.

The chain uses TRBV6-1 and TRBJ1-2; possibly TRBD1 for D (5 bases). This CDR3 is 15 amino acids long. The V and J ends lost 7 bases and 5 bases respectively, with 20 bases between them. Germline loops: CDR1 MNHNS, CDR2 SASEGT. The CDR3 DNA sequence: TGTGCCAGCACCCGTGTAATTTCGGGGACTTATGGCTACACCTTC. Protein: CASTRVISGTYGYTF.

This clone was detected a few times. The CDR3 DNA sequence: TGTGCCAGCAGTTACTCCGGACTCCACTACGAGCAGTACTTC. Protein product: CASSYSGLHYEQYF. This chain connects TRBV6-7 to TRBJ2-7; a weak D match, TRBD2 (5 bases). TRBV6-7 counts as an open reading frame of uncertain function. Between the trimmed V and J ends, which lost 0 bases and 3 bases, there was a span of 9 bases. The CDR3 consists of 14 residues.

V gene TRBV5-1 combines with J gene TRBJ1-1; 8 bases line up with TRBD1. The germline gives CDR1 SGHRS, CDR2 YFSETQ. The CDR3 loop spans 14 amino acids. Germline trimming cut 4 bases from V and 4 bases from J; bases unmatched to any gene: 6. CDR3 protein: CASSPQGAGTEAFF. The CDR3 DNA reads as TGCGCCAGCAGCCCTCAGGGGGCGGGCACTGAAGCTTTCTTT. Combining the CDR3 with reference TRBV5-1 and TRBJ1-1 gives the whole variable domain KAGVTQTPRYLIKTRGQQVTLSCSPISGHRSVSWYQQTPGQGLQFLFEYFSETQRNKGNFPGRFSGRQFSNSRSEMNVSTLELGDSALYLCASSPQGAGTEAFFGQGTRLTVV.

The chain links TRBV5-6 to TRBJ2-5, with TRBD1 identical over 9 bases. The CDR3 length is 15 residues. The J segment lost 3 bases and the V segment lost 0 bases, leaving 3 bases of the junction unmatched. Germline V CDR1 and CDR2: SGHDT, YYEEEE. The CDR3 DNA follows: TGTGCCAGCAGCTTGGTTGGGACAGGGAAAGAGACCCAGTACTTC. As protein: CASSLVGTGKETQYF.

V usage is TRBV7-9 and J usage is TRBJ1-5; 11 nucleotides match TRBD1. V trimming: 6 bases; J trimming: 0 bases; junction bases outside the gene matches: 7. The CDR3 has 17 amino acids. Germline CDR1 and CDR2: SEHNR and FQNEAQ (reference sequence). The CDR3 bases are TGTGCCAGCAGTCGGACAGGGGGCAACCCTAGCAATCAGCCCCAGCATTTT. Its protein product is CASSRTGGNPSNQPQHF.

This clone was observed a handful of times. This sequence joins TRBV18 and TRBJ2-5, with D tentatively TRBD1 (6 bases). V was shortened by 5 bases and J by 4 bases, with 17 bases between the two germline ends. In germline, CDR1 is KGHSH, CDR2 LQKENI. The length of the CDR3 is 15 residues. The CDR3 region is CASSSQGQQGETQYF. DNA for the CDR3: TGTGCCAGCTCATCCCAAGGACAGCAAGGAGAGACCCAGTACTTC.

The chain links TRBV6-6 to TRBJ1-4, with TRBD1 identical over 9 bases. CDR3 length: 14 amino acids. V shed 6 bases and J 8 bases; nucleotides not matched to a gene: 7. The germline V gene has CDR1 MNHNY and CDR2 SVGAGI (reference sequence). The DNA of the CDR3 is TGTGCCAGCAGGCTAACAGGGGGCGAAGAAAAACTGTTTTTT. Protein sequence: CASRLTGGEEKLFF.

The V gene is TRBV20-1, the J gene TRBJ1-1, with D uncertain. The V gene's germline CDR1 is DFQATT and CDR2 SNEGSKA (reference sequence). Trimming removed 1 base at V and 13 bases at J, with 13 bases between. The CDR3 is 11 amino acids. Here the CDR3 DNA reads TGCAGTGCTAGAGTGGCTCAACGCAGTTTCTTT. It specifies CSARVAQRSFF.

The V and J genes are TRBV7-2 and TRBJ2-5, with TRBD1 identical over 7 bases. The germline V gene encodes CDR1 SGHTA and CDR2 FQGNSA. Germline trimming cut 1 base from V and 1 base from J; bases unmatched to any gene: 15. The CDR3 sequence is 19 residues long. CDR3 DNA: TGTGCCAGCAGCTTAGGGAAGGGGGCCACGATACCCCCCCAAGAGACCCAGTACTTC. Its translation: CASSLGKGATIPPQETQYF.

CDR3 region: CASSLGGYSNQPQHF. The CDR3, as DNA: TGTGCCAGCAGCTTGGGGGGATATAGCAATCAGCCCCAGCATTTT. The chain combines TRBV7-2 with TRBJ1-5, with a weak D call TRBD1 (5 bases). The V end lost 3 bases, the J end lost 0 bases, and 9 bases lay between the germline ends. This CDR3 is built from 15 residues. Germline V gene lookup returns CDR1 SGHTA and CDR2 FQGNSA.

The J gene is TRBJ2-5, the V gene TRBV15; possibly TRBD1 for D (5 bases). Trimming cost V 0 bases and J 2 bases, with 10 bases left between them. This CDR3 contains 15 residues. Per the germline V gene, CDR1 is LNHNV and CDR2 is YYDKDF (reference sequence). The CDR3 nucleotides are TGTGCCACCAGCAGAGATCGACAGCCACAAGAGACCCAGTACTTC. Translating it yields CATSRDRQPQETQYF. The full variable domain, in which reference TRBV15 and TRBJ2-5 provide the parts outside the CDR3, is DAMVIQNPRYQVTQFGKPVTLSCSQTLNHNVMYWYQQKSSQAPKLLFHYYDKDFNNEADTPDNFQSRRPNTSFCFLDIRSPGLGDTAMYLCATSRDRQPQETQYFGPGTRLLVL.

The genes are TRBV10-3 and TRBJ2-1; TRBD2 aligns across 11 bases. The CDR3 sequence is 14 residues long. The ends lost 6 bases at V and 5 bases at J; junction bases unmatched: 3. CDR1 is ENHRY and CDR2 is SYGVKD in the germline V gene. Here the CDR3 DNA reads TGTGCCATCAGACTAGCGGGGGAAAACAATGAGCAGTTCTTC. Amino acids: CAIRLAGENNEQFF.

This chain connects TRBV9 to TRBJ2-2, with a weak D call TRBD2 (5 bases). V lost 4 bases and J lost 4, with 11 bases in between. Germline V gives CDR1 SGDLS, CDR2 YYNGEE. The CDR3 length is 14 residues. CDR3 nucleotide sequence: TGTGCCAGCAGCCCCTACGGGGTCACCGGGGAGCTGTTTTTT. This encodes CASSPYGVTGELFF.

This chain's CDR3 is CASSVGGGGDIQYF. The CDR3 coding sequence is TGTGCCAGCAGTGTCGGGGGTGGAGGGGACATTCAGTACTTC. This rearrangement joins TRBV6-1 to TRBJ2-4; possibly TRBD2 for D (6 bases). The germline V gene has CDR1 MNHNS and CDR2 SASEGT. The CDR3 spans 14 residues. Trimming cost V 4 bases and J 8 bases, with 15 bases left between them.

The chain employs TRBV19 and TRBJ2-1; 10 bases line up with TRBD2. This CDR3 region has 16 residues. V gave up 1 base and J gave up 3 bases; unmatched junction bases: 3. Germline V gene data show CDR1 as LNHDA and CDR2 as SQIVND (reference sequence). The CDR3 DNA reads TGTGCCAGTAGTATAGGGAGCGGGGGGGTCTACAATGAGCAGTTCTTC. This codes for CASSIGSGGVYNEQFF.

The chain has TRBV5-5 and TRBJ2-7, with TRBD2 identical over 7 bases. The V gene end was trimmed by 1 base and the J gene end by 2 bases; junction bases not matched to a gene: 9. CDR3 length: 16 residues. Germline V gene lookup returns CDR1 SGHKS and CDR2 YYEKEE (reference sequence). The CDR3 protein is CASSLTSGEKPYEQYF. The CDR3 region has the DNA TGTGCCAGCAGCTTGACGAGCGGGGAGAAACCCTACGAGCAGTACTTC.

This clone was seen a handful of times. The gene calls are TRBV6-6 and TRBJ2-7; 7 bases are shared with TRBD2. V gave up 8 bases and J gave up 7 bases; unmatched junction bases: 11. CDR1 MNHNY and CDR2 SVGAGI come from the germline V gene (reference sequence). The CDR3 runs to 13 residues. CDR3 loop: CASVPSGGGEQYF. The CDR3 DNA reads TGTGCCAGCGTTCCTAGCGGCGGAGGGGAGCAGTACTTC.

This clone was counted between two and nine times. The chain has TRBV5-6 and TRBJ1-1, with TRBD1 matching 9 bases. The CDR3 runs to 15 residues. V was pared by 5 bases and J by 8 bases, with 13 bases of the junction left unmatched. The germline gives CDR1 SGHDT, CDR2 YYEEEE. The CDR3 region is CASRSTGGALGEAFF. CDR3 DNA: TGTGCCAGCAGGTCAACAGGGGGCGCTTTGGGCGAAGCTTTCTTT.

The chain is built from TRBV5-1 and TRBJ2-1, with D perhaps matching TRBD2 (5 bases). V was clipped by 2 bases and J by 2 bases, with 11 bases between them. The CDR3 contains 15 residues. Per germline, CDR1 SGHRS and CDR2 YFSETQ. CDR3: CASSFNGEPYNEQFF. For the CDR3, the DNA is TGCGCCAGCAGCTTTAACGGGGAACCCTACAATGAGCAGTTCTTC.

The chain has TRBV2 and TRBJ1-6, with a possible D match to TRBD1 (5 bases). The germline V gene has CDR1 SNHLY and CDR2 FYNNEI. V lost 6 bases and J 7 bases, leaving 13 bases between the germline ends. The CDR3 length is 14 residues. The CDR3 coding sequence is TGTGCCAGCAGCCCCGGCCAGGGAAATTCACCCCTCCACTTT. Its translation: CASSPGQGNSPLHF.

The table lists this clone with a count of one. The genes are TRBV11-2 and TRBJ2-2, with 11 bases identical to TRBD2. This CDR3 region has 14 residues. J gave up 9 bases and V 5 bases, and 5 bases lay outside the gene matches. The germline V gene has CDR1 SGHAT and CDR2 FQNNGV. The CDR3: CASSPGLAVRELFF. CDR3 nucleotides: TGTGCCAGCAGCCCGGGACTAGCGGTCCGGGAGCTGTTTTTT.

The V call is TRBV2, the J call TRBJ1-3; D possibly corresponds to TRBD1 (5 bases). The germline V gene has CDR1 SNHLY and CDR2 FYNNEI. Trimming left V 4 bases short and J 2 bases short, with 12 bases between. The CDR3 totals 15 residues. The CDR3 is CASSVLGGTGNTIYF. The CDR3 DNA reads TGTGCCAGCAGTGTATTGGGGGGTACTGGAAACACCATATATTTT.

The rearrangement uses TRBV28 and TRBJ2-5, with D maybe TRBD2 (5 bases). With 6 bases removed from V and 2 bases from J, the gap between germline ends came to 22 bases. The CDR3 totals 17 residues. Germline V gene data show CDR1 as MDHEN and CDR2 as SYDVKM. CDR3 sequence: CASRNIYGEGPQETQYF. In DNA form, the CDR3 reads TGTGCCAGCAGGAACATATACGGTGAGGGCCCACAAGAGACCCAGTACTTC.